This entry is about one T cell receptor (beta chain). Using immunoSEQ multiplex PCR, the repertoire was profiled, and TCRdb retains in-frame clones only, with some absent. The repertoire holds roughly 400,000 clones, with 80% to 95% as singletons. The record originates from a study of control samples from healthy donors and cancer patients. Sequencing was carried out using PBMCs. The receptor was derived from a man aged 40-55 years with head and neck cancer.

DNA of the CDR3: TGCGCCAGCAGCTTGGAAGACCCAAGATATGGCTACACCTTC. This encodes CASSLEDPRYGYTF. This rearrangement joins TRBV5-1 to TRBJ1-2; D not resolved. This CDR3 contains 14 residues. Germline CDR1 reads SGHRS; CDR2 reads YFSETQ. The V and J ends lost 0 bases and 5 bases respectively, with 11 bases between them.